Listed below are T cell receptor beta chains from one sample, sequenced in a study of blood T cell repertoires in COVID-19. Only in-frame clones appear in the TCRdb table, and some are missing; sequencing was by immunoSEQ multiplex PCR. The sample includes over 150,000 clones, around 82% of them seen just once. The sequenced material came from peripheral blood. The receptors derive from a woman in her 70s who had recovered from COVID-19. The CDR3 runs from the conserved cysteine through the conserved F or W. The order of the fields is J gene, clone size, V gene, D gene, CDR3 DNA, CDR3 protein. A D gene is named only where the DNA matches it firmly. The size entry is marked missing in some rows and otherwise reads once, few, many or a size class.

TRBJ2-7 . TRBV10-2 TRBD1 TGCGCCATCCTACTACAGGGGGACGAGCAGTACTTC CAILLQGDEQYF
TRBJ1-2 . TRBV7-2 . TGTGCCAGCAGCTTTGGGCTAAGGGGGTTCGGGGATGGCTACACCTTC CASSFGLRGFGDGYTF
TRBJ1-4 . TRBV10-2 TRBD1 TGCGCCAGCAGGGGGACAGCAACTAATGAAAAACTGTTTTTT CASRGTATNEKLFF
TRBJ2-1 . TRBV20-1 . TGCAGTGCTAGTCGGGGCTACAATGAGCAGTTCTTC CSASRGYNEQFF
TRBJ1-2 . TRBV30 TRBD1 TGTGCCTGGGACTCAGGGGGCGAAGGCTTTCGCGGCTACACCTTC CAWDSGGEGFRGYTF
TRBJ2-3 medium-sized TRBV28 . TGTGCCAGCAGTCCCTCGCGTCCCCTTGAGACGCAGTATTTT CASSPSRPLETQYF
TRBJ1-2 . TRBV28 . TGTGCCAGCAGTTTGGCGGGGTATGGCTACACCTTC CASSLAGYGYTF
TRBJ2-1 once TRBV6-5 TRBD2 TGTGCCAGCACTCGACTAGCGGGAGGGCATGAGCAGTTCTTC CASTRLAGGHEQFF
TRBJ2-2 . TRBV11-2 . TGTGCCAGCAGCTTGGGTTCGGGCACCGGGGAGCTGTTTTTT CASSLGSGTGELFF
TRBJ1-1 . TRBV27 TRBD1 TGTGCCAGCAGTCCCCGGACAGGATTTAAAGCTTTCTTT CASSPRTGFKAFF
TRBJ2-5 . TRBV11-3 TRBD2 TGTGCCAGCAGCTTTACCGGACTAGCGGAAGAGACCCAGTACTTC CASSFTGLAEETQYF
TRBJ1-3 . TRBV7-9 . TGTGCCAGGGGGGGGTCAACGTCTGGAAACACCATATATTTT CARGGSTSGNTIYF
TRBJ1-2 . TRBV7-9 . TGTGCCAGCAGCTTGGGCGCCTATGGCTACACCTTC CASSLGAYGYTF
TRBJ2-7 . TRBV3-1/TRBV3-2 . TGTGCCAGCAGCCACTACTCCTACGAGCAGTACTTC CASSHYSYEQYF
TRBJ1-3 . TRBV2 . TGTGCCAGCAGGGGGGGGGACTCTGGAAACACCATATATTTT CASRGGDSGNTIYF
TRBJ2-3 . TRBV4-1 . TGCGCCAGCAGCCAAGTTTGGCGGCGGGGAACTAGCACAGATACGCAGTATTTT CASSQVWRRGTSTDTQYF
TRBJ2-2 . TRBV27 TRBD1 TGTGCCAGCAGTTATCGCCCGGGACAGGGTGGGACCGGGGAGCTGTTTTTT CASSYRPGQGGTGELFF
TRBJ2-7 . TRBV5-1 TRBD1 TGCGCCAGCAACTACTGGGCGTCTCCGGGACAGGACGAGCAGTACTTC CASNYWASPGQDEQYF
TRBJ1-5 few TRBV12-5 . TGTGCTAGTGGTGGGACAAGCAATCAGCCCCAGCATTTT CASGGTSNQPQHF
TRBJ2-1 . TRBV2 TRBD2 TGTGCCAGCAGCCCCAGGACTAGCGGGGGGGATGAGCAGTTCTTC CASSPRTSGGDEQFF
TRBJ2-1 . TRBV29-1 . TGCAGCGCCAGAGGGTCAACATACAATGAGCAGTTCTTC CSARGSTYNEQFF
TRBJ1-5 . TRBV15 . TGTGCCACCAGCAGAGATCGGGGGGGACGGTGGGGCAATCAGCCCCAGCATTTT CATSRDRGGRWGNQPQHF
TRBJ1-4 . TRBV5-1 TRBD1 TGCGCCAGCAGCTCCGGGACAGGGAGTACTAATGAAAAACTGTTTTTT CASSSGTGSTNEKLFF
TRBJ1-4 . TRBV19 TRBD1 TGTGCCAGTAGTAAGAGGGGACAGGGAAGGTCCTCCGGTAATGAAAAACTGTTTTTT CASSKRGQGRSSGNEKLFF
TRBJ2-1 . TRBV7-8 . TGTGCCAGCAGCTTAGGATTCGGGACAATGGGTTACAATGAGCAGTTCTTC CASSLGFGTMGYNEQFF
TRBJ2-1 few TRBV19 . TGTGCCAGTCGCGGGCCCCCGGGCTATGAGCAGTTCTTC CASRGPPGYEQFF
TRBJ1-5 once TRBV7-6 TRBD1 TGTGCCAGCAGCTCACAGGGGAGGCAGCCCCAGCATTTT CASSSQGRQPQHF
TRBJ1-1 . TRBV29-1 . TGCAGCGTTTTCCGGGTCGAGAACACTGAAGCTTTCTTT CSVFRVENTEAFF
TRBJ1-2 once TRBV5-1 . TGCGCCAGCAGCGCACCACAGGGTCAGGGCTACACCTTC CASSAPQGQGYTF
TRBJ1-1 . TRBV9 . TGTGCCAGCAGCGTAGGGGGGCAGCAGAACACTGAAGCTTTCTTT CASSVGGQQNTEAFF
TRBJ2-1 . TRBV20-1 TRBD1 TGCAGTGCTAGTCGGCACAGGGGCCGGAATGAGCAGTTCTTC CSASRHRGRNEQFF
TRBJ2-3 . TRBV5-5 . TGTGCCAGCAGCTTGGGCGGTGGGGCGGTAGATACGCAGTATTTT CASSLGGGAVDTQYF
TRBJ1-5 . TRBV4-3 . TGCGCCAGCAGCCAAGATGGGCGGGGTGGCGGTCAGCCCCAGCATTTT CASSQDGRGGGQPQHF
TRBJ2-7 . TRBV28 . TGTGCCAGCAGTCATCCCCCCCGGGGAATGGCCCCCTACGAGCAGTACTTC CASSHPPRGMAPYEQYF
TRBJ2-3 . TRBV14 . TGTGCCAGCAGCCAAGCGGGCTTGGGAGACTCTTGGACAGATACGCAGTATTTT CASSQAGLGDSWTDTQYF
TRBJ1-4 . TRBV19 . TGTGCCAGTAGTCCCCAGGCCTACGGTGAAAAACTGTTTTTT CASSPQAYGEKLFF
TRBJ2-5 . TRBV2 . TGTGCCAGCAGCCACGAGCCGCCGGAGAGCCAGTACTTC CASSHEPPESQYF
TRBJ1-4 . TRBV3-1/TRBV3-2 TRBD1 TGTGCCAGCAGCCTAGGGACAGGGGAAAAACTGTTTTTT CASSLGTGEKLFF
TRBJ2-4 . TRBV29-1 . TGCAGCGTACAACCATATGCCGGACTAGCCAAAAACATTCAGTACTTC CSVQPYAGLAKNIQYF
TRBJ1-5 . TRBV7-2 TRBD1 TGTGCCAGCAGCTTAGCGGGACAGCTGTATCAGCCCCAGCATTTT CASSLAGQLYQPQHF
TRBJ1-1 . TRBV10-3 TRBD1 TGTGCCACCACCCCCGTAGGACAGGGTGGGAACACTGAAGCTTTCTTT CATTPVGQGGNTEAFF
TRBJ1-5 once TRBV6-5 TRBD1 TGTGCCAGTCGGGGACAGGGGTCCAGGCAGCCCCAGCATTTT CASRGQGSRQPQHF
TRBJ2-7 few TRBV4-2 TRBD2 TGTGCCAGCAGCCAAGGGGCTAGCGGGAGGGCCGACGAGCAGTACTTC CASSQGASGRADEQYF
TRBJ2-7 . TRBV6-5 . TGTGCCAGCAGACGCTACTACGAGCAGTACTTC CASRRYYEQYF
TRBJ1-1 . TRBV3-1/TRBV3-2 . TGTGCCAGCAGCCAAGTTTGGAGTGGGGGCGGGGGCGCTTTCTTT CASSQVWSGGGGAFF
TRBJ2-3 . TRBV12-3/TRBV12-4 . TGTGCCAGCAGTTTGAGGGGAGGTACGCAGTATTTT CASSLRGGTQYF
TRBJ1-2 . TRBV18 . TGTGCCAGCTCACCAGGAGCCACCAACTATGGCTACACCTTC CASSPGATNYGYTF
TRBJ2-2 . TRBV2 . TGTGCCAGCAGTGAAGCGCGGCTAGGCACCGGGGAGCTGTTTTTT CASSEARLGTGELFF
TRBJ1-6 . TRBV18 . TGTGCCAGCTCGAGAACAGAGATAAATTCACCCCTCCACTTT CASSRTEINSPLHF
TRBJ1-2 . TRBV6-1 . TGTGCCAGCACCCCACGAGGGGAGGAGGGTGGCTACACCTTC CASTPRGEEGGYTF
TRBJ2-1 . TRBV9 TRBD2 TGTGCCAGCAGCGTAGTGGGTAGCGGGGGCTCCTACAATGAGCAGTTCTTC CASSVVGSGGSYNEQFF
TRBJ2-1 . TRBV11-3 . TGTGCCAGCAGCGTGGGGCAGGGTGCCAACAATGAGCAGTTCTTC CASSVGQGANNEQFF
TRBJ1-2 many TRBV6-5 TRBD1 TGTGCCAGCAGTTACCTCCGGACAGGTGGGGGGTATGGCTACACCTTC CASSYLRTGGGYGYTF
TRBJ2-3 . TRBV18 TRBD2 TGTGCCAGCTCACTAGCGGGGTCAGATACGCAGTATTTT CASSLAGSDTQYF
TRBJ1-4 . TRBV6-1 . TGTGCCAGCAGTGAAGCGGGCCCGGGGAATGAAAAACTGTTTTTT CASSEAGPGNEKLFF
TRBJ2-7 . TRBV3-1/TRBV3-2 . TGTGCCAGCAGCCCAAGTCCGAGGTACGAGCAGTACTTC CASSPSPRYEQYF
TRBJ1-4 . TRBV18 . TGTGCCAGCTCACCTGCGCAGGCGGGGGAACTGTTTTTT CASSPAQAGELFF
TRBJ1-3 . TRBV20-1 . TGCAGTGCTACGGGGGGGCACACCATATATTTT CSATGGHTIYF
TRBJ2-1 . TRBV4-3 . TGCGCCAGCAGCCAAGGGGGGGAGAGTGGGGCCAATGAGCAGTTCTTC CASSQGGESGANEQFF